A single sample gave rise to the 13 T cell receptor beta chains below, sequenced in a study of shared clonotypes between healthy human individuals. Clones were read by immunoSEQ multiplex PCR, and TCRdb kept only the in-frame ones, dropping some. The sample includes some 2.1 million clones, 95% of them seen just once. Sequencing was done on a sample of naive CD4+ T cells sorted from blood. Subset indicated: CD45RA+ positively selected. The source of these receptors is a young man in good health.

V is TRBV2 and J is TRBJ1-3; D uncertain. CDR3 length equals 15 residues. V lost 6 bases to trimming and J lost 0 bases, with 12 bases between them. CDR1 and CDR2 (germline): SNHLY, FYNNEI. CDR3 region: CASSVEASSGNTIYF. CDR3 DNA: TGTGCCAGCAGCGTTGAGGCCAGCTCTGGAAACACCATATATTTT.

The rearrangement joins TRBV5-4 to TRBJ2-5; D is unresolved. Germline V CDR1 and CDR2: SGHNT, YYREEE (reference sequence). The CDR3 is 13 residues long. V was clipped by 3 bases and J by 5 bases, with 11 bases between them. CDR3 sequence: CASSSPVVETQYF. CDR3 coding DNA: TGTGCCAGCAGCTCCCCGGTGGTCGAGACCCAGTACTTC.

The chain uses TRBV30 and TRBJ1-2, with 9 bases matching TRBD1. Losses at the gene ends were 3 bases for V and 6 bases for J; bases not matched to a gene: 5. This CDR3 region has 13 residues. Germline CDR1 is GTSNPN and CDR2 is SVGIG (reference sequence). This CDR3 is CAWRGRQGDGYTF. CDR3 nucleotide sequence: TGTGCCTGGAGAGGAAGACAGGGGGATGGCTACACCTTC. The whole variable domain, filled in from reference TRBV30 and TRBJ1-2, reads SQTIHQWPATLVQPVGSPLSLECTVEGTSNPNLYWYRQAAGRGLQLLFYSVGIGQISSEVPQNLSASRPQDRQFILSSKKLLLSDSGFYLCAWRGRQGDGYTFGSGTRLTVV.

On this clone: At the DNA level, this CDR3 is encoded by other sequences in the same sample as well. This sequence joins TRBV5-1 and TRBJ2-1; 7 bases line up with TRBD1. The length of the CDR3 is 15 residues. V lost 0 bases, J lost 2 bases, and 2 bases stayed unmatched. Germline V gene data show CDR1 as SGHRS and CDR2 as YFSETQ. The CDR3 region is CASSLGQGAYNEQFF. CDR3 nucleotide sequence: TGCGCCAGCAGCTTGGGGCAGGGGGCCTACAATGAGCAGTTCTTC. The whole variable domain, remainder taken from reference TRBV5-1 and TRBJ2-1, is KAGVTQTPRYLIKTRGQQVTLSCSPISGHRSVSWYQQTPGQGLQFLFEYFSETQRNKGNFPGRFSGRQFSNSRSEMNVSTLELGDSALYLCASSLGQGAYNEQFFGPGTRLTVL.

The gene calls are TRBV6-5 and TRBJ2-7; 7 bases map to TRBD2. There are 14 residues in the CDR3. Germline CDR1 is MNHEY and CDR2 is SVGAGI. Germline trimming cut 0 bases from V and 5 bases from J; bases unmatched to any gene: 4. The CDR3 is CASSYSSGPDEQYF. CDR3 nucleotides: TGTGCCAGCAGTTACTCTAGCGGGCCAGACGAGCAGTACTTC.

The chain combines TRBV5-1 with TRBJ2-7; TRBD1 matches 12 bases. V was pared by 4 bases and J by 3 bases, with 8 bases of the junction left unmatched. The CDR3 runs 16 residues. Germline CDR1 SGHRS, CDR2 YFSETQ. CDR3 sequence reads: CASSGRGQGAYYEQYF. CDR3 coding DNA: TGCGCCAGCAGCGGCCGGGGACAGGGGGCGTACTACGAGCAGTACTTC.

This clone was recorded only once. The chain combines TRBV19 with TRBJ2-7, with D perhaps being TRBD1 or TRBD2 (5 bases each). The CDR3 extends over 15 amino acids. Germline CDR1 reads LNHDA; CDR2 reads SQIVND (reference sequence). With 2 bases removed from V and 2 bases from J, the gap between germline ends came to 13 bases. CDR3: CASSIKGTAAYEQYF. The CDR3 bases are TGTGCCAGTAGTATAAAAGGGACGGCGGCCTACGAGCAGTACTTC.

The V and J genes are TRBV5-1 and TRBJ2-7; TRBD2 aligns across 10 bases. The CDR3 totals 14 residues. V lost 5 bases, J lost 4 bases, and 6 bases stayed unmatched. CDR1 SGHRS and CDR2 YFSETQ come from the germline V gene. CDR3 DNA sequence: TGCGCCAGCAGTAGAACTAGCGGGAAATACGAGCAGTACTTC. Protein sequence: CASSRTSGKYEQYF.

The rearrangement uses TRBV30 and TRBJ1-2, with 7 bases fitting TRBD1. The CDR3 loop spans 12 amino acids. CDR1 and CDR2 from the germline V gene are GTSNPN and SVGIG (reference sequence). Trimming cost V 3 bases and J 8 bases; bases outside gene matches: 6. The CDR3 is CAWRGTAGGYTF. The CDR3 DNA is TGTGCCTGGAGAGGGACAGCCGGGGGCTACACCTTC.

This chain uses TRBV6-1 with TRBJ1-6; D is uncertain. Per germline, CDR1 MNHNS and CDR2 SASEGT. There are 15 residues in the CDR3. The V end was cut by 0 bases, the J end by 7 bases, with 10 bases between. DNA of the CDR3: TGTGCCAGCAGTGAAGCTTCGGGAAGAAATTCACCCCTCCACTTT. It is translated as CASSEASGRNSPLHF.

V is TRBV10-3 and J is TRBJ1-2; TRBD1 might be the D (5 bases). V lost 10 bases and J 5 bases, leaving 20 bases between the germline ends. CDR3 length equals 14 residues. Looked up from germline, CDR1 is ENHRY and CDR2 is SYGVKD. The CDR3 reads CATLSRVSTYGYTF. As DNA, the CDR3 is TGTGCCACACTCTCCAGGGTGTCGACTTATGGCTACACCTTC.

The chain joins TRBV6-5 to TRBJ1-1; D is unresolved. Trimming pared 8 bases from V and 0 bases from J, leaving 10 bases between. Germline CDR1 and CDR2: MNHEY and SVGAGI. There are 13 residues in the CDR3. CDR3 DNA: TGTGCCAGCTGGAGGGTCTTGAACACTGAAGCTTTCTTT. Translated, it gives CASWRVLNTEAFF.

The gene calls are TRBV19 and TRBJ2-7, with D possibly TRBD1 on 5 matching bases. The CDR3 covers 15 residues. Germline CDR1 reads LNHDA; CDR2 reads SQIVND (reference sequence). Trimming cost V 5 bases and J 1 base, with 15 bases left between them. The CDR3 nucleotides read TGTGCCAGTAGTGGATCGACAGTCCCTTCCTACGAGCAGTACTTC. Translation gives CASSGSTVPSYEQYF.